The present TCR beta chain was sequenced within a study of beta chain features in type 1 diabetes. About this clone itself: Its specificity is not known.

From germline, CDR1 is MNHNY and CDR2 SVGAGI (reference sequence). Losses at the gene ends were 6 bases for V and 6 bases for J; bases not matched to a gene: 9. The CDR3 is 15 residues long. Expressed TCRB transcripts got sequenced, as all isolated RNA was reverse transcribed. Only in-frame clones appear in the TCRdb table, and some are missing; sequencing was by immunoSEQ multiplex PCR. This repertoire shows 150,000 to 190,000 clones, less than 9.5% found once; its top ten account for 0.65%. Study conclusions and caveats: Moderately but significantly shorter TCRB CDR3s were found in Type 1 diabetes patients in all four CD4+ subsets.

The sequencing input was central memory CD4+ T cells from blood. The TCR comes from a man in his late teens or twenties in good health. The chain carries TRBV6-6 and TRBJ2-1; 9 bases agree with TRBD2. CDR3 DNA: TGTGCCAGCAGACGTAGCGGGAGTTCTGGCAATGAGCAGTTCTTC. This encodes CASRRSGSSGNEQFF.